This is a list of T cell receptor beta chains from one sample in a study of OX40 agonist ivuxolimab in advanced cancers. Profiling relied on immunoSEQ multiplex PCR, and the TCRdb table lists in-frame clones only, not all of them. The sample records 65,000 to 80,000 clones, approximately 90% being singletons. The specimen comprised CD4+ or CD8+ T cells sorted from blood, sampled in a trial of the OX40 agonist ivuxolimab. Receptors were obtained from an adult with an advanced solid tumor such as melanoma, head and neck, liver or kidney cancer. Both conserved end residues are part of each CDR3. The D gene is left open where the match is weak. Some rows have no size entry. The others give once, few or many, or a class for an expanded clone.

D gene: -
V gene: TRBV2
clone size: medium-sized
J gene: TRBJ1-1
CDR3 DNA: TGTGCCAGCAGTGTCTCACAGAACACTGAAGCTTTCTTT
CDR3 protein: CASSVSQNTEAFF

D gene: -
V gene: TRBV27
clone size: -
J gene: TRBJ1-5
CDR3 DNA: TGTGCCAGCAGTACCTACAATCAGCCCCAGCATTTT
CDR3 protein: CASSTYNQPQHF

D gene: -
V gene: TRBV9
clone size: -
J gene: TRBJ1-1
CDR3 DNA: TGTGCCAGCAGCGTAGGTATGAACACTGAAGCTTTCTTT
CDR3 protein: CASSVGMNTEAFF

D gene: -
V gene: TRBV29-1
clone size: once
J gene: TRBJ1-3
CDR3 DNA: TGCAGCGTTGTCTTCCACCACGAAAACACCATATATTTT
CDR3 protein: CSVVFHHENTIYF

D gene: -
V gene: TRBV27
clone size: -
J gene: TRBJ1-2
CDR3 DNA: TGTGCCAGCAGTTTAGGGGGGATCTATGGCTACACCTTC
CDR3 protein: CASSLGGIYGYTF

D gene: TRBD2
V gene: TRBV9
clone size: -
J gene: TRBJ2-5
CDR3 DNA: TGTGCCAGCAGCGGCCGGGGGGGCTGGGAGACCCAGTACTTC
CDR3 protein: CASSGRGGWETQYF

D gene: -
V gene: TRBV6-5
clone size: -
J gene: TRBJ2-7
CDR3 DNA: TGTGCCAGCAGCCAATATAGGTACCACGAGCAGTACTTC
CDR3 protein: CASSQYRYHEQYF

D gene: -
V gene: TRBV15
clone size: once
J gene: TRBJ2-5
CDR3 DNA: TGTGCCACCAGCAGAGATTCGGAGACCCAGTACTTC
CDR3 protein: CATSRDSETQYF

D gene: -
V gene: TRBV11-2
clone size: -
J gene: TRBJ2-1
CDR3 DNA: TGTGCCAGCAGCCTAAACGGACGGATCTTCTACAATGAGCAGTTCTTC
CDR3 protein: CASSLNGRIFYNEQFF

D gene: -
V gene: TRBV9
clone size: -
J gene: TRBJ2-7
CDR3 DNA: TGTGCCAGCAGCGCCGACAGGCCGGGAGAGCAGTACTTC
CDR3 protein: CASSADRPGEQYF

D gene: TRBD2
V gene: TRBV7-9
clone size: -
J gene: TRBJ2-5
CDR3 DNA: TGTGCCAGCAGGCCTACCTCCGGACTAGCACTAAGTGGGGAGACCCAGTACTTC
CDR3 protein: CASRPTSGLALSGETQYF

D gene: -
V gene: TRBV11-3
clone size: few
J gene: TRBJ2-7
CDR3 DNA: TGTGCCAGCAGCTCCGCCGGGATTGGGTTGAACGAGCAGTACTTC
CDR3 protein: CASSSAGIGLNEQYF

D gene: -
V gene: TRBV5-6
clone size: -
J gene: TRBJ2-7
CDR3 DNA: TGTGCCAGCAGCCCGGTTGGGGACAATATCTACGAGCAGTACTTC
CDR3 protein: CASSPVGDNIYEQYF

D gene: -
V gene: TRBV5-1
clone size: -
J gene: TRBJ1-1
CDR3 DNA: TGCGCCAGCAGCTTGGCGGGGGAGGGCACTGAAGCTTTCTTT
CDR3 protein: CASSLAGEGTEAFF

D gene: -
V gene: TRBV5-6
clone size: -
J gene: TRBJ2-5
CDR3 DNA: TGTGCCAGCAGCTTGTTGAGTCAGGGACAAGAGACCCAGTACTTC
CDR3 protein: CASSLLSQGQETQYF

D gene: TRBD1
V gene: TRBV11-2
clone size: -
J gene: TRBJ2-7
CDR3 DNA: TGTGCCAGCAGCTTAGGGACAGGGTACGAGCAGTACTTC
CDR3 protein: CASSLGTGYEQYF

D gene: -
V gene: TRBV27
clone size: -
J gene: TRBJ1-6
CDR3 DNA: TGTGCCAGCAGCTACGTTACAGGAGAGATATCACCCCTCCACTTT
CDR3 protein: CASSYVTGEISPLHF

D gene: -
V gene: TRBV29-1
clone size: -
J gene: TRBJ2-7
CDR3 DNA: TGCAGCGTTGTGCTCGACAGTTCCTACGAGCAGTACTTC
CDR3 protein: CSVVLDSSYEQYF

D gene: -
V gene: TRBV7-2
clone size: -
J gene: TRBJ2-2
CDR3 DNA: TGTGCCAGCAGCTTGAGTGCCGGGGAGCTGTTTTTT
CDR3 protein: CASSLSAGELFF

D gene: -
V gene: TRBV4-1
clone size: -
J gene: TRBJ2-7
CDR3 DNA: TGCGCCAGCAGCCGAATCGGACAGACCTACGAGCAGTACTTC
CDR3 protein: CASSRIGQTYEQYF

D gene: -
V gene: TRBV7-8
clone size: -
J gene: TRBJ1-4
CDR3 DNA: TGTGCCAGCAGCCCCCACTCTGTAACTAATGAAAAACTGTTTTTT
CDR3 protein: CASSPHSVTNEKLFF

D gene: -
V gene: TRBV1
clone size: -
J gene: TRBJ2-7
CDR3 DNA: TGCACCAGCAGCCACTCAGGGGTGGGTGGGCAGTACTTC
CDR3 protein: CTSSHSGVGGQYF

D gene: TRBD2
V gene: TRBV9
clone size: -
J gene: TRBJ2-1
CDR3 DNA: TGTGCCAGCAGCCCACGGACTAGCGGGGGGAGGGATGAGCAGTTCTTC
CDR3 protein: CASSPRTSGGRDEQFF

D gene: TRBD2
V gene: TRBV9
clone size: -
J gene: TRBJ2-3
CDR3 DNA: TGTGCCAGCAGCGTAGACCCGGGTAGCGGGGGCTCTAGCACAGATACGCAGTATTTT
CDR3 protein: CASSVDPGSGGSSTDTQYF

D gene: -
V gene: TRBV5-4
clone size: once
J gene: TRBJ2-7
CDR3 DNA: TGTGCCAGCAGCTTGGGTAAGATCTACGAGCAGTACTTC
CDR3 protein: CASSLGKIYEQYF

D gene: -
V gene: TRBV13
clone size: -
J gene: TRBJ1-1
CDR3 DNA: TGTGCCAGCAGCCCCGGACGGGGCACTGAAGCTTTCTTT
CDR3 protein: CASSPGRGTEAFF

D gene: -
V gene: TRBV19
clone size: -
J gene: TRBJ2-1
CDR3 DNA: TGTGCCACCTCGGATTTAGGTATTAATGAGCAGTTCTTC
CDR3 protein: CATSDLGINEQFF

D gene: -
V gene: TRBV14
clone size: once
J gene: TRBJ2-2
CDR3 DNA: TGTGCCAGCAGCCAAGGTTGGGGCGACTGGGGCGGGGAGCTGTTTTTT
CDR3 protein: CASSQGWGDWGGELFF

D gene: -
V gene: TRBV7-9
clone size: -
J gene: TRBJ2-7
CDR3 DNA: TGTGCCAGCAGCTTTGAGGACTACTACGAGCAGTACTTC
CDR3 protein: CASSFEDYYEQYF

D gene: -
V gene: TRBV11-2
clone size: once
J gene: TRBJ1-2
CDR3 DNA: TGTGCCAGCAGCTTAGGGAGAACGGGCTACACCTTC
CDR3 protein: CASSLGRTGYTF

D gene: -
V gene: TRBV7-6
clone size: -
J gene: TRBJ2-7
CDR3 DNA: TGTGCCAGCAGCCCCCCTCAATCTTCCTCCTACGAGCAGTACTTC
CDR3 protein: CASSPPQSSSYEQYF

D gene: TRBD1
V gene: TRBV30
clone size: -
J gene: TRBJ2-1
CDR3 DNA: TGTGCCTGGAGTTTAGGGGCAGGGGGCTGGGATGAGCAGTTCTTC
CDR3 protein: CAWSLGAGGWDEQFF

D gene: -
V gene: TRBV30
clone size: -
J gene: TRBJ2-7
CDR3 DNA: TGTGCCTGCGCCGACTACGAGCAGTACTTC
CDR3 protein: CACADYEQYF

D gene: -
V gene: TRBV18
clone size: -
J gene: TRBJ2-7
CDR3 DNA: TGTGCCAGCTCACTGACAGGAGCCCAATCCTACGAGCAGTACTTC
CDR3 protein: CASSLTGAQSYEQYF

D gene: -
V gene: TRBV4-1
clone size: -
J gene: TRBJ1-5
CDR3 DNA: TGCGCCAGCAGCCAAGGGGGGCAGACAGATCAGCCCCAGCATTTT
CDR3 protein: CASSQGGQTDQPQHF

D gene: -
V gene: TRBV5-1
clone size: -
J gene: TRBJ2-3
CDR3 DNA: TGCGCCAGCAGCCCGGAATCCTCAGATACGCAGTATTTT
CDR3 protein: CASSPESSDTQYF

D gene: -
V gene: TRBV7-2
clone size: -
J gene: TRBJ2-7
CDR3 DNA: TGTGCCAGCAGCGGAGCCTCACAGGGATTATTCCCCTACGAGCAGTACTTC
CDR3 protein: CASSGASQGLFPYEQYF

D gene: -
V gene: TRBV6-6
clone size: once
J gene: TRBJ2-3
CDR3 DNA: TGTGCCAGCAGTTACCACCCGGGCGCTAGCACAGATACGCAGTATTTT
CDR3 protein: CASSYHPGASTDTQYF

D gene: -
V gene: TRBV4-3
clone size: -
J gene: TRBJ2-3
CDR3 DNA: TGCGCCAGCAGCCAAGACAGTCCTAGCACAGATACGCAGTATTTT
CDR3 protein: CASSQDSPSTDTQYF

D gene: TRBD2
V gene: TRBV7-6
clone size: once
J gene: TRBJ2-7
CDR3 DNA: TGTGCCAGCAGCCCCGGGACTAGGCCCGAGCAGTACTTC
CDR3 protein: CASSPGTRPEQYF

D gene: TRBD1
V gene: TRBV9
clone size: -
J gene: TRBJ2-7
CDR3 DNA: TGTGCCAGCAGCACCCAACAGGGGGGTCGAGACGAGCAGTACTTC
CDR3 protein: CASSTQQGGRDEQYF

D gene: TRBD1
V gene: TRBV4-3
clone size: -
J gene: TRBJ1-1
CDR3 DNA: TGCGCCAGCAGCCAAGATAGGGGGACAGGTCAGACTGAAGCTTTCTTT
CDR3 protein: CASSQDRGTGQTEAFF

D gene: TRBD2
V gene: TRBV14
clone size: -
J gene: TRBJ2-1
CDR3 DNA: TGTGCCAGCAGCCAAGGACGGACTAGCGGGGAATATGAGCAGTTCTTC
CDR3 protein: CASSQGRTSGEYEQFF

D gene: -
V gene: TRBV5-6
clone size: -
J gene: TRBJ2-7
CDR3 DNA: TGTGCCAGCAGCTTGGCTGCGGGCGGGATCTCCTACGAGCAGTACTTC
CDR3 protein: CASSLAAGGISYEQYF

D gene: -
V gene: TRBV5-8
clone size: -
J gene: TRBJ2-1
CDR3 DNA: TGTGCCAGCAGCTTGGAGGGGGGGATCACCTACAATGAGCAGTTCTTC
CDR3 protein: CASSLEGGITYNEQFF

D gene: TRBD2
V gene: TRBV19
clone size: -
J gene: TRBJ2-1
CDR3 DNA: TGTGCCAGTAGAGAGCGGGGGGTGGGTAATGAGCAGTTCTTC
CDR3 protein: CASRERGVGNEQFF

D gene: -
V gene: TRBV10-3
clone size: -
J gene: TRBJ1-3
CDR3 DNA: TGTGCCATCACTGGGGAAGGGGACACCATATATTTT
CDR3 protein: CAITGEGDTIYF

D gene: TRBD1
V gene: TRBV4-1
clone size: -
J gene: TRBJ2-7
CDR3 DNA: TGCGCCAGCAGCCAAGATTGGGACAGGGGTACCTACGAGCAGTACTTC
CDR3 protein: CASSQDWDRGTYEQYF

D gene: -
V gene: TRBV9
clone size: -
J gene: TRBJ2-3
CDR3 DNA: TGTGCCAGCAGCGAGTGGTTCCGGGGGGCGGGCACAGATACGCAGTATTTT
CDR3 protein: CASSEWFRGAGTDTQYF

D gene: -
V gene: TRBV7-9
clone size: -
J gene: TRBJ2-1
CDR3 DNA: TGTGCCAGCACCCCCGGGTGGGCGGATTACAATGAGCAGTTCTTC
CDR3 protein: CASTPGWADYNEQFF